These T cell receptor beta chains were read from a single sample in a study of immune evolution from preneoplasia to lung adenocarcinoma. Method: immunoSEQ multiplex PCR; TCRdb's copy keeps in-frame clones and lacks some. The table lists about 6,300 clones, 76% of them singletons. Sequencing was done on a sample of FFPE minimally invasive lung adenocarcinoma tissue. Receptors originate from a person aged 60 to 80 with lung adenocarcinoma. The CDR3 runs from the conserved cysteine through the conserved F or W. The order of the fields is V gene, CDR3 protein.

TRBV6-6,CASSYMQGELGQPQHF
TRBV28,CASAPSLGEKLFF
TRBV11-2,CASSGEAGELFF
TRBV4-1,CASSQLDRNYGYTF
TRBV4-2,CASSQDATGELFF
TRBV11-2,CASSRGGLAAYEQYF
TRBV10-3,CAISESSAADTQYF
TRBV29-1,CSVVESSSTDTQYF
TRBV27,CASSSTWGSGRDNEQFF
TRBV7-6,CASSPRAGGPNNEQFF
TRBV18,CASSPHRGENTEAFF
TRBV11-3,CASSSHLAGGQNEQFF
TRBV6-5,CASSYLGSNQPQHF
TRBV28,CASSRGGYPGEQFF
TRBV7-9,CASSLSFANEKLFF
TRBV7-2,CASSSYLAGGYEQYF
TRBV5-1,CASSLPVSPYEQYF
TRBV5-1,CASSLDWGGYGYTF